Below, 15 T cell receptor beta chains from the same sample are listed, as sequenced in a study of cytomegalovirus exposure and HLA in healthy donors. Primers for the PCR totalled 60 Vbeta and 13 Jbeta. Profiling relied on immunoSEQ multiplex PCR, and the TCRdb table lists in-frame clones only, not all of them. This table has under 60,000 clones, approximately 75% appearing once. Sequences were obtained from PBMCs. All receptors derive from a woman aged 40 to 50 in good health and CMV-seropositive.

The chain has TRBV6-5 and TRBJ1-2; TRBD1 agrees at 9 bases. Germline values: CDR1 MNHEY, CDR2 SVGAGI. This CDR3 comprises 14 residues. V lost 5 bases, J lost 7 bases, and 8 bases stayed unmatched. CDR3 coding DNA: TGTGCCAGCAGTCAACAGGGGGCGTCGAGTGGCTACACCTTC. Its protein is CASSQQGASSGYTF.

This clone occurred once. This chain connects TRBV7-9 to TRBJ2-7; 7 bases agree with TRBD1. Germline loops: CDR1 SEHNR, CDR2 FQNEAQ (reference sequence). The CDR3 has 12 amino acids. The trim removed 5 bases at V and 12 bases at J, leaving 10 bases unmatched. The CDR3 region is CASSNHETGLYF. Here the CDR3 DNA reads TGTGCCAGCAGCAACCATGAGACAGGGTTGTACTTC.

The V gene is TRBV7-2, the J gene TRBJ2-7; no reliable D call. V gave up 5 bases and J gave up 1 base, with 12 bases separating them. CDR1 SGHTA and CDR2 FQGNSA come from the germline V gene. The CDR3 extends over 14 amino acids. The CDR3 nucleotides are TGTGCCAGCAGCCTACGGCCGACTTCCTACGAGCAGTACTTC. It yields the protein CASSLRPTSYEQYF.

This chain links TRBV4-1 with TRBJ2-7, with D perhaps TRBD1 (6 bases). Germline CDR1 reads MGHRA; CDR2 reads YSYEKL. Trimming left V 2 bases short and J 4 bases short, with 18 bases between. This CDR3 is built from 16 residues. In DNA form, the CDR3 reads TGCGCCAGCAGCCAACCGCGGGCAGGGGATAGGTACGAGCAGTACTTC. Translation: CASSQPRAGDRYEQYF.

The chain is built from TRBV7-2 and TRBJ1-5; D uncertain. Trimming took off 5 bases at V and 3 bases at J, with 8 bases between the two ends. Germline V gene lookup returns CDR1 SGHTA and CDR2 FQGNSA. The CDR3 contains 13 residues. Here the CDR3 reads CASSLSPNQPQHF. The CDR3 DNA follows: TGTGCCAGCAGCCTTAGTCCCAATCAGCCCCAGCATTTT.

The chain uses TRBV5-8 and TRBJ1-6, with D possibly matching TRBD1 (6 bases). V gave up 4 bases and J gave up 6 bases, with 11 bases separating them. Germline V gives CDR1 SGHTS, CDR2 YDEGEE. The CDR3 is 14 residues long. CDR3 loop: CASSTRQVNSPLHF. CDR3 bases: TGTGCCAGCAGCACGAGACAGGTTAATTCACCCCTCCACTTT.

This chain uses TRBV6-5 with TRBJ1-2; no reliable D call. Trimming took 0 bases from V and 0 from J, leaving 5 bases between them. In germline, CDR1 is MNHEY, CDR2 SVGAGI. The CDR3 covers 14 residues. The CDR3 DNA reads as TGTGCCAGCAGTTACTCGAGGGCTAACTATGGCTACACCTTC. Translated, it gives CASSYSRANYGYTF.

J is TRBJ1-5 and V is TRBV7-2, with D unresolved. Germline assignment: CDR1 SGHTA and CDR2 FQGNSA. Trimming took off 2 bases at V and 1 base at J, with 9 bases between the two ends. This CDR3 region has 15 residues. CDR3 sequence: CASSLTWQSNQPQHF. The CDR3 region has the DNA TGTGCCAGCAGCTTAACGTGGCAGAGCAATCAGCCCCAGCATTTT.

V and J are TRBV7-9 and TRBJ2-1; weak D call: TRBD1 (5 bases). The CDR3 totals 15 residues. Germline values: CDR1 SEHNR, CDR2 FQNEAQ (reference sequence). The V and J ends lost 6 bases and 5 bases respectively, with 17 bases between them. Here the CDR3 DNA reads TGTGCCAGCAGTTCATATGGAACAGGCAACAATGAGCAGTTCTTC. Translating it yields CASSSYGTGNNEQFF.

This clone occurred once. The CDR3 DNA reads TGTGCCAGCAGCTCCTGGGGGGCTGGAAACACCATATATTTT. It yields the protein CASSSWGAGNTIYF. The chain links TRBV7-2 to TRBJ1-3; TRBD1 might be the D (5 bases). This CDR3 is built from 14 residues. Germline CDR1 is SGHTA and CDR2 is FQGNSA. Trimming removed 4 bases from V and 2 bases from J, with 9 bases in between.

CDR3: CASLGLGSSYEQYF. Written as DNA, the CDR3 is TGTGCCAGCCTAGGACTAGGCAGCTCCTACGAGCAGTACTTC. This chain uses TRBV6-1 with TRBJ2-5; 7 bases match TRBD2. The assigned J gene may be wrong: the sequence end matches TRBJ2-7 better. This CDR3 contains 14 residues. The germline gives CDR1 MNHNS, CDR2 SASEGT.

The chain links TRBV5-8 to TRBJ2-1; no clear D gene. The germline gives CDR1 SGHTS, CDR2 YDEGEE. With 0 bases removed from V and 6 bases from J, the gap between germline ends came to 10 bases. There are 14 residues in the CDR3. As DNA, the CDR3 is TGTGCCAGCAGCTTGGACAGACGGATCAATGAGCAGTTCTTC. Translation gives CASSLDRRINEQFF.

This chain joins TRBV7-2 and TRBJ1-2; D gene ambiguous. Trimming shortened V by 5 bases and J by 4 bases, and 11 bases separated the two germline ends. This CDR3 comprises 13 residues. From germline, CDR1 is SGHTA and CDR2 FQGNSA. The CDR3: CASSLGSFYGYTF. The CDR3 region has the DNA TGTGCCAGCAGCCTCGGGTCCTTCTATGGCTACACCTTC.

This clone was seen just once. This chain joins TRBV15 and TRBJ2-7; 8 bases agree with TRBD1. Germline loops: CDR1 LNHNV, CDR2 YYDKDF (reference sequence). CDR3 length: 12 residues. With 8 bases clipped from V and 3 bases from J, the junction kept 3 bases outside the gene matches. The CDR3 loop reads CATGTGFYEQYF. The CDR3 DNA reads TGTGCCACCGGGACAGGTTTCTACGAGCAGTACTTC.

The rearrangement uses TRBV10-3 and TRBJ1-1; 7 bases map to TRBD1. V shed 4 bases and J 8 bases; nucleotides not matched to a gene: 7. CDR3 size: 13 residues. Germline CDR1 reads ENHRY; CDR2 reads SYGVKD. Written as DNA, the CDR3 is TGTGCCATCAGTGGACAGGGCATAGGGGAAGCTTTCTTT. This translates into CAISGQGIGEAFF.